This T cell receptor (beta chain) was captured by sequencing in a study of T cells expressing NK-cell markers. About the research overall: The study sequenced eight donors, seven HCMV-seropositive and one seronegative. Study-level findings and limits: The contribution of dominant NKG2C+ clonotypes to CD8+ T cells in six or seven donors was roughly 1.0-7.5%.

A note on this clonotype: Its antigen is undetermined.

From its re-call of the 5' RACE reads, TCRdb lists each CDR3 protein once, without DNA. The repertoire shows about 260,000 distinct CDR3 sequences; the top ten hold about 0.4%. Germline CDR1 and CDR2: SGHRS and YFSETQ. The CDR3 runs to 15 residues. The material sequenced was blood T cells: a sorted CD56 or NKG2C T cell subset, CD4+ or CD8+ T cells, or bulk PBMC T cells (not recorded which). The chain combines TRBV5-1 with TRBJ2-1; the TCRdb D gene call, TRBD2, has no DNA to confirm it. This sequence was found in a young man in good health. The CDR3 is CASSDSGSSHNEQFF.